Shown below are 9 T cell receptor beta chains from a single sample sequenced in a study of T cells after yellow fever vaccination. Using its own MiXCR run on the 5' RACE reads, TCRdb lists one record per CDR3 protein. Of roughly 140,000 distinct CDR3 sequences in the sample, about 8% are singletons; the top ten hold roughly 0.73%. This material consisted of CD4+ T cells sorted from PBMCs, taken 5 days after the yellow fever booster vaccination. The source of these receptors is a man aged 30-40 years who received the YFV17D yellow fever vaccine.

The table lists this clonotype with many counts. This rearrangement joins TRBV20-1 to TRBJ2-7, with 8 bases aligning to TRBD1. V shed 6 bases, J shed 7 bases, and the junction held 14 bases outside the gene matches. This CDR3 contains 14 residues. Germline loops: CDR1 DFQATT, CDR2 SNEGSKA (reference sequence). The CDR3 nucleotides read TGCAGTGCGGATCCCGGGACAGGACTCCTTGAGCAGTACTTC. Translated, it gives CSADPGTGLLEQYF.

This clonotype was counted at least ten times. The chain couples TRBV30 to TRBJ2-5; TRBD1 is a possible D gene (5 bases). The CDR3 totals 13 residues. With 2 bases removed from V and 1 base from J, the gap between germline ends came to 8 bases. Germline V gives CDR1 GTSNPN, CDR2 SVGIG (reference sequence). This CDR3 is CAWSRGIQETQYF. CDR3 bases: TGTGCCTGGAGTAGGGGTATCCAAGAGACCCAGTACTTC.

The chain has TRBV7-2 and TRBJ2-1, with D possibly being TRBD1 (5 bases). The V end lost 0 bases, the J end lost 6 bases, and 12 bases lay between the germline ends. CDR1 SGHTA and CDR2 FQGNSA come from the germline V gene. The length of the CDR3 is 15 residues. The CDR3: CASSLARVVFNEQFF. For the CDR3, the DNA is TGTGCCAGCAGCTTAGCCAGGGTTGTTTTCAATGAGCAGTTCTTC.

This clonotype was seen many times. The J gene is TRBJ2-7, the V gene TRBV5-1; D assignment may be TRBD1 or TRBD2 (5 bases each). Germline assignment: CDR1 SGHRS and CDR2 YFSETQ. The CDR3 runs 17 residues. V lost 0 bases, J lost 2 bases, and 18 bases lay in between. The CDR3 DNA reads TGCGCCAGCAGCTTGGGTCCTGGGACCGGGCTACCCTACGAGCAGTACTTC. Translating it yields CASSLGPGTGLPYEQYF. Full variable domain (missing parts from reference TRBV5-1 and TRBJ2-7): KAGVTQTPRYLIKTRGQQVTLSCSPISGHRSVSWYQQTPGQGLQFLFEYFSETQRNKGNFPGRFSGRQFSNSRSEMNVSTLELGDSALYLCASSLGPGTGLPYEQYFGPGTRLTVT.

This clonotype was counted only a few times. V usage is TRBV3-1 and J usage is TRBJ2-7; D gene ambiguous. Germline V gene sequence: CDR1 LGHDT, CDR2 YNNKEL (reference sequence). CDR3 length: 15 amino acids. The V end was cut by 1 base, the J end by 0 bases, with 10 bases between. CDR3 sequence (DNA): TGTGCCAGCAGCCAAGTAAGACATAGCTCCTACGAGCAGTACTTC. It is translated as CASSQVRHSSYEQYF.

This clonotype has more than one count but fewer than ten. The chain carries TRBV7-2 and TRBJ2-1; D is possibly TRBD1 or TRBD2 (5 bases each). This CDR3 has 16 residues. Trimming shortened V by 6 bases and J by 4 bases, and 19 bases separated the two germline ends. Germline CDR1 and CDR2: SGHTA and FQGNSA. CDR3 nucleotides: TGTGCCAGCAGACGTAGCAGGGACGGAGGATACAATGAGCAGTTCTTC. This sequence encodes CASRRSRDGGYNEQFF.

This clonotype was picked up many times. The V call is TRBV20-1, the J call TRBJ2-7, with 10 bases lining up with TRBD1. The CDR3 loop spans 15 amino acids. J gave up 3 bases and V 4 bases, and 9 bases lay outside the gene matches. Germline-derived CDR1 and CDR2 are DFQATT and SNEGSKA (reference sequence). The chain's CDR3 is CSATQLGTGVYEQYF. CDR3 in DNA: TGCAGTGCTACTCAGTTAGGGACAGGGGTCTACGAGCAGTACTTC.

This sequence joins TRBV28 and TRBJ1-4; D perhaps matches TRBD1 (6 bases). Deletions cut 7 bases from V and 8 bases from J, with 20 bases between. The CDR3 is 15 amino acids. CDR1 is MDHEN and CDR2 is SYDVKM in the germline V gene. In nucleotides, the CDR3 is TGTGCCAGCAAAACCACGGGGGCTTACTGGGAAAAACTGTTTTTT. Protein: CASKTTGAYWEKLFF.

This clonotype showed up many times. This sequence joins TRBV4-3 and TRBJ2-7; 7 positions agree with TRBD2. Trimming took 1 base from V and 7 from J; bases not matched to a gene: 4. CDR3 length: 13 amino acids. CDR1 and CDR2 from the germline V gene are LGHNA and YSLEER. The CDR3 is CASSQGVGGEQYF. The DNA for the CDR3 is TGCGCCAGCAGCCAAGGGGTCGGGGGGGAGCAGTACTTC.